This TCR beta chain is from a study of blood T cell repertoires in COVID-19. Study-level background: Acute-phase and convalescent COVID-19 samples originated in the United States, Italy and Spain. From T cells, B-cell-depleted T cells, or PBMCs came the material, which was cDNA or gDNA.

Germline V lookup: CDR1 SGHRS, CDR2 YFSETQ. V lost 0 bases and J 0 bases, leaving 6 bases between the germline ends. The CDR3 loop spans 14 amino acids. Under the authors' procedure: Researchers report that nucleated cell counts were estimated from reference gene primer amplification. TCRdb's copy holds only in-frame clones and misses some; the assay was immunoSEQ multiplex PCR. For V, J and clone size, that table is used; D and trimming come from the DNA. Of approximately 31,000 clones in the sample, almost 90% were seen once. What was sequenced was peripheral blood. The sequence was collected from a man between 60 and 70 years old with active COVID-19. The chain combines TRBV5-1 with TRBJ2-5; tentative D call: TRBD1 (5 bases). CDR3 coding DNA: TGCGCCAGCAGCTTGGGACAGTACCAAGAGACCCAGTACTTC. Its protein product is CASSLGQYQETQYF.